Listed below are T cell receptor beta chains from one sample, sequenced in a study of OX40 agonist ivuxolimab in advanced cancers. The repertoire was sequenced with immunoSEQ multiplex PCR; TCRdb's copy has only in-frame clones and lacks some. The sample carries over 75,000 clones, about 89% recorded once. The sequencing here drew on CD4+ or CD8+ T cells sorted from blood, taken in a trial of the OX40 agonist ivuxolimab. The receptors here all came from an adult with an advanced solid tumor such as melanoma, head and neck, liver or kidney cancer. The CDR3 runs from the conserved cysteine through the conserved F or W. Each record gives: clone size, V gene, CDR3 protein. The size of a clone is reported for some rows only, either as once, few or many, or as a class for expanded clones.

. TRBV14 CASSQGVTGVETQYF
few TRBV10-3 CAISDTRTADTQYF
. TRBV4-3 CASSLLGGARTGELFF
. TRBV2 CASSPGGFGYTF
. TRBV7-2 CASSLAGGLADTQYF
. TRBV6-1 CASLRDRSNQPQHF
. TRBV28 CASIPFGNGFTEAFF
. TRBV18 CASSPPGLTDTQYF
. TRBV6-5 CASRRQNEQFF
. TRBV7-9 CASTDGGLLQETQYF
. TRBV5-1 CASKTAPHSSGANVLTF
. TRBV5-5 CASSLGVLGYGYTF
. TRBV19 CASSAQTGEADTQYF
. TRBV19 CASSIGQGGDQPQHF
once TRBV27 CASSLVPPGTLNQPQHF
. TRBV7-8 CASSPRWQKLDNEQFF
. TRBV19 CASSGTEGEKLFF
. TRBV5-1 CASSPQGAHTEAFF
once TRBV28 CASSFRAPEGGYTF
. TRBV28 CASSPSSGAYNEQFF
. TRBV10-3 CAISDFRGETDTQYF
. TRBV27 CASRGTANNEKLFF
. TRBV11-3 CASSLGSDGNTIYF
few TRBV5-4 CASTERGMRNTEAFF
. TRBV11-1 CASSPDRPGVKFF
once TRBV7-9 CASSLASSYNEQFF
. TRBV4-2 CASSQGSGSSFTDTQYF
. TRBV19 CASSVRQGGTYEQYF
. TRBV18 CASSPPGGQTTYQETQYF
. TRBV9 CASSVGSTDTQYF
. TRBV10-2 CAVRGPNTGELFF
once TRBV27 CASSSRALAGGPGNEQFF
. TRBV2 CASGRDQPQHF
. TRBV5-6 CASSVQGAHGYTF
few TRBV18 CASSPSGRGSPLHF